This is a list of T cell receptor beta chains from one sample in a study of CD8 T cells in ankylosing spondylitis. TCRdb passed the 5' RACE reads through MiXCR, listing each CDR3 protein once. Seen here are roughly 350,000 distinct CDR3 sequences, approximately 8.2% observed once, and the top ten hold 14% to 15%. The sample taken for sequencing was blood, either unsorted or a sorted T cell fraction (not recorded which). These receptors originate from a male donor with ankylosing spondylitis. Both conserved end residues are part of each CDR3. The D gene is left open where the match is weak. The size field is filled for only some rows; it gives once, few, many or a size class.

d_call: .
j_call: TRBJ2-5
v_call: TRBV20-1
cdr3_length: 14
clone_size: .
cdr3_aa: CSASLLQGQETQYF
cdr3_nt: TGCAGTGCTAGTTTATTACAGGGCCAAGAGACCCAGTACTTC

d_call: .
j_call: TRBJ2-4
v_call: TRBV6-2/TRBV6-3
cdr3_length: 11
clone_size: many
cdr3_aa: CASSYGQIQYF
cdr3_nt: TGTGCCAGCAGTTACGGTCAAATTCAGTACTTC

d_call: .
j_call: TRBJ2-3
v_call: TRBV20-1
cdr3_length: 12
clone_size: few
cdr3_aa: CSAIIGSDTQYF
cdr3_nt: TGCAGTGCTATTATCGGCTCGGATACGCAGTATTTT

d_call: TRBD1
j_call: TRBJ1-5
v_call: TRBV12-3/TRBV12-4
cdr3_length: 15
clone_size: many
cdr3_aa: CASSLRRGLNQPQHF
cdr3_nt: TGTGCCAGCAGTTTGCGCAGGGGGCTCAATCAGCCCCAGCATTTT

d_call: .
j_call: TRBJ2-2
v_call: TRBV12-3/TRBV12-4
cdr3_length: 14
clone_size: many
cdr3_aa: CASSKRGNTGELFF
cdr3_nt: TGTGCCAGCAGCAAAAGGGGGAACACCGGGGAGCTGTTTTTT

d_call: TRBD2
j_call: TRBJ2-7
v_call: TRBV12-3/TRBV12-4
cdr3_length: 14
clone_size: .
cdr3_aa: CASSFQLAGGPQYF
cdr3_nt: TGTGCCAGCAGTTTTCAACTAGCGGGAGGACCGCAGTACTTC

d_call: TRBD2
j_call: TRBJ2-5
v_call: TRBV7-9
cdr3_length: 17
clone_size: .
cdr3_aa: CASSFGAGGTYQETQYF
cdr3_nt: TGTGCCAGCAGCTTCGGAGCGGGAGGGACCTACCAAGAGACCCAGTACTTC

d_call: TRBD2
j_call: TRBJ2-7
v_call: TRBV9
cdr3_length: 16
clone_size: .
cdr3_aa: CASSVAPLAGSYEQYF
cdr3_nt: TGTGCCAGCAGCGTGGCCCCCCTAGCGGGTTCCTACGAGCAGTACTTC

d_call: .
j_call: TRBJ2-1
v_call: TRBV20-1
cdr3_length: 15
clone_size: .
cdr3_aa: CSAREFRTIYNEQFF
cdr3_nt: TGCAGTGCTAGAGAGTTTAGGACGATCTACAATGAGCAGTTCTTC

d_call: TRBD2
j_call: TRBJ2-2
v_call: TRBV5-1
cdr3_length: 14
clone_size: .
cdr3_aa: CASLSGSNTGELFF
cdr3_nt: TGCGCCAGCCTTAGCGGGAGTAACACCGGGGAGCTGTTTTTT

d_call: TRBD2
j_call: TRBJ2-4
v_call: TRBV3-1
cdr3_length: 16
clone_size: .
cdr3_aa: CASSQDLAGAKNIQYF
cdr3_nt: TGTGCCAGCAGCCAAGATTTAGCGGGAGCCAAAAACATTCAGTACTTC

d_call: .
j_call: TRBJ1-2
v_call: TRBV2
cdr3_length: 14
clone_size: .
cdr3_aa: CASRQASGNYGYTF
cdr3_nt: TGTGCCAGCCGACAGGCTTCTGGGAACTATGGCTACACCTTC

d_call: TRBD2
j_call: TRBJ2-1
v_call: TRBV4-2
cdr3_length: 17
clone_size: few
cdr3_aa: CASSQAVASGLYNEQFF
cdr3_nt: TGTGCCAGCAGCCAAGCGGTCGCTAGCGGGCTTTACAATGAGCAGTTCTTC

d_call: TRBD1
j_call: TRBJ2-3
v_call: TRBV29-1
cdr3_length: 12
clone_size: few
cdr3_aa: CSHGQGADTQYF
cdr3_nt: TGCAGCCACGGACAGGGTGCAGATACGCAGTATTTT

d_call: TRBD2
j_call: TRBJ2-2
v_call: TRBV15
cdr3_length: 18
clone_size: .
cdr3_aa: CATSRRTSAFTNTGELFF
cdr3_nt: TGTGCCACCAGCAGACGGACTAGCGCTTTTACGAACACCGGGGAGCTGTTTTTT

d_call: .
j_call: TRBJ2-1
v_call: TRBV6-4
cdr3_length: 18
clone_size: .
cdr3_aa: CASSDSYSGTLTNNEQFF
cdr3_nt: TGTGCCAGCAGTGACTCGTATTCCGGGACTCTCACTAACAATGAGCAGTTCTTC

d_call: TRBD2
j_call: TRBJ2-7
v_call: TRBV6-1
cdr3_length: 17
clone_size: few
cdr3_aa: CASSRGRTSGRADEQYF
cdr3_nt: TGTGCCAGCAGTCGAGGGAGGACTAGCGGGAGGGCCGACGAGCAGTACTTC

d_call: .
j_call: TRBJ2-5
v_call: TRBV4-2
cdr3_length: 14
clone_size: few
cdr3_aa: CASSQDYQLETQYF
cdr3_nt: TGTGCCAGCAGCCAAGATTATCAGCTAGAGACCCAGTACTTC

d_call: .
j_call: TRBJ2-7
v_call: TRBV29-1
cdr3_length: 14
clone_size: many
cdr3_aa: CSVDMTGATYEQYF
cdr3_nt: TGCAGCGTTGATATGACGGGAGCGACCTACGAGCAGTACTTC